The sample holds many counts of the clone carrying this T cell receptor (beta chain). Its cognate antigen is unknown. The sample is drawn from a study of T cell repertoires in cytomegalovirus infection. On the study more broadly: Both a matching HLA type and CMV infection were indicated by public TCR beta signatures. Study-wide results and caveats: Carriers of CMV plus the relevant HLA were identified by cumulative public TCR beta family frequency. HLA-C-restricted CMV clonotypes gave the most frequent clonotype in two of eight donors.

TCRdb called the reads again in MiXCR, with one record for every CDR3 protein. The sample contains hundreds of thousands of distinct CDR3 sequences, around 9.1% of which appear only once. The germline gives CDR1 SEHNR, CDR2 FQNEAQ (reference sequence). The CDR3 covers 20 residues. Trimming cost V 5 bases and J 2 bases; bases outside gene matches: 14. This rearrangement joins TRBV7-9 to TRBJ2-1; TRBD2 matches 14 bases. The TCR comes from a human donor in good health (CMV status not recorded). Some clones in this sample may be carry-over from other donors' samples. The specimen was PBMCs. The CDR3 DNA is TGTGCCAGCAGCCCCCTTTTTGGACTAGCGGGGGGAACTCCCTACAATGAGCAGTTCTTC. The encoded protein is CASSPLFGLAGGTPYNEQFF.